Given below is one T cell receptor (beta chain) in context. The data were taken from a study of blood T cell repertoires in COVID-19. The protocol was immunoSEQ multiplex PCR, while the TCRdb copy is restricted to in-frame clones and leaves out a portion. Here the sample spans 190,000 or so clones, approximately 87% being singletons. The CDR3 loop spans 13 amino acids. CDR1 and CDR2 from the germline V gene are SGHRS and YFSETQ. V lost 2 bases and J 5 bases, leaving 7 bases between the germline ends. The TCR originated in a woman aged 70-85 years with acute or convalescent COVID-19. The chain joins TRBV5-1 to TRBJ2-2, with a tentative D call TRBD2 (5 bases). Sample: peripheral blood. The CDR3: CASSFWTTGELFF. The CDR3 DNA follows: TGCGCCAGCAGCTTCTGGACTACCGGGGAGCTGTTTTTT.